This entry is about one T cell receptor (beta chain). Study processing details: Estimated nucleated cell counts came from reference gene primer amplification. TCRdb keeps only in-frame clones here, not all; method: immunoSEQ multiplex PCR. The V and J calls and clone size were taken over from that table, and D and trimming were inferred from the DNA. The sample has over 250,000 clones; around nine tenths are singletons. This entry comes from a study of blood T cell repertoires in COVID-19. Study-level information: The study drew acute and convalescent COVID-19 samples from the United States, Italy and Spain. From T cells, B-cell-depleted T cells, or PBMCs came the material, which was cDNA or gDNA.

V lost 0 bases to trimming and J lost 3 bases, with 8 bases between them. CDR1 and CDR2 (germline): LGHNT, FRNRAP. CDR3 length equals 14 residues. The rearrangement joins TRBV12-5 to TRBJ1-1; D unclear. The sequence derives from a man aged 50 or older with acute or convalescent COVID-19. The sequencing sample was made of peripheral blood. The CDR3 coding sequence is TGTGCTAGTGGTTTGGTAGGAGTGGACACTGAAGCTTTCTTT. It encodes CASGLVGVDTEAFF.